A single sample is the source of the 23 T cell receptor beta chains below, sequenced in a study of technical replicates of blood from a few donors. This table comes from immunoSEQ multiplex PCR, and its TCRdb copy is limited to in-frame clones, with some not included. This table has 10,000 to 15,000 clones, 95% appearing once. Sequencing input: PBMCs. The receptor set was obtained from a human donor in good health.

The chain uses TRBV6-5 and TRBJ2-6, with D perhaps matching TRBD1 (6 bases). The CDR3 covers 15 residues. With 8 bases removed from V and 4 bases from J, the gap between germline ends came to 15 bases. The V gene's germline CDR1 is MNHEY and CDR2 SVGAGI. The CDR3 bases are TGTGCCAGCGTATCCCTGGGGGCGGGGGCCAACGTCCTGACTTTC. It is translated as CASVSLGAGANVLTF.

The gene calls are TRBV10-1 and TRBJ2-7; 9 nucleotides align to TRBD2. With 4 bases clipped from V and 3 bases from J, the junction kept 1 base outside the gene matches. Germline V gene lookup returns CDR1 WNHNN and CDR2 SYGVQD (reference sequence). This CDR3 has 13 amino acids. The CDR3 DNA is TGCGCCAGCAGTGCAGCGGGAGGCTACGAGCAGTACTTC. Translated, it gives CASSAAGGYEQYF.

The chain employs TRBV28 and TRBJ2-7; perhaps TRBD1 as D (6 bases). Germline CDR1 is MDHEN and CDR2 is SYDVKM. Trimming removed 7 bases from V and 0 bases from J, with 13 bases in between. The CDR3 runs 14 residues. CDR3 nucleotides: TGTGCCAGCATCCCCTCACAGGGCTCCTACGAGCAGTACTTC. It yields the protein CASIPSQGSYEQYF.

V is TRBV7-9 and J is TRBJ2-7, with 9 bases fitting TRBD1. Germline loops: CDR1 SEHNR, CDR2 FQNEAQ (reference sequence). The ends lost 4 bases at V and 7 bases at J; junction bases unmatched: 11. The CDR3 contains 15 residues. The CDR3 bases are TGTGCCAGCAGCTCTCCGGGACAGGGCCGTTGGGAGCAGTACTTC. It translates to CASSSPGQGRWEQYF.

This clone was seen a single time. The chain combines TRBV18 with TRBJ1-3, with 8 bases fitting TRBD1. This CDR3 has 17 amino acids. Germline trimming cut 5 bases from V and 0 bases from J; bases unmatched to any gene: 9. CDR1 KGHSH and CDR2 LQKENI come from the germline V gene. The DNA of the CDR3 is TGTGCCAGCTCAGCGACAGGGGAGTCCAACTCTGGAAACACCATATATTTT. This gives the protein CASSATGESNSGNTIYF. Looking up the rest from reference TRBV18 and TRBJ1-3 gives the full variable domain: NAGVMQNPRHLVRRRGQEARLRCSPMKGHSHVYWYRQLPEEGLKFMVYLQKENIIDESGMPKERFSAEFPKEGPSILRIQQVVRGDSAAYFCASSATGESNSGNTIYFGEGSWLTVV.

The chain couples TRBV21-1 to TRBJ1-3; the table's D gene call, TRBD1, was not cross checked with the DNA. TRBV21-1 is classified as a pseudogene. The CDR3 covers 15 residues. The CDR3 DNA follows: TGTGCCAGCAGCCCGGACAGGAGCTCTGGAAACACCATATATTTT. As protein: CASSPDRSSGNTIYF.

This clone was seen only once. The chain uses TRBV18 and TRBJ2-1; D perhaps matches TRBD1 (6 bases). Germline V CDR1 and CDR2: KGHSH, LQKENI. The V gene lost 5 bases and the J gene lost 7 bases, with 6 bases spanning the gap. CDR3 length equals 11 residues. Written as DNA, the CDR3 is TGTGCCAGCTCAAGGGGGAATGAGCAGTTCTTC. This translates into CASSRGNEQFF. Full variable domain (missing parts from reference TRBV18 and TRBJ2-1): NAGVMQNPRHLVRRRGQEARLRCSPMKGHSHVYWYRQLPEEGLKFMVYLQKENIIDESGMPKERFSAEFPKEGPSILRIQQVVRGDSAAYFCASSRGNEQFFGPGTRLTVL.

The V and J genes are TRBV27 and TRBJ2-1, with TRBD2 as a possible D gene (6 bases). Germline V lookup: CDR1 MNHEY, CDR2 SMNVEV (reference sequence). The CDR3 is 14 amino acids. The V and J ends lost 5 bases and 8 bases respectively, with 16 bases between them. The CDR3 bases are TGTGCCAGCAGTCTACTAGCCGGGAGACATGAGCAGTTCTTC. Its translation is CASSLLAGRHEQFF.

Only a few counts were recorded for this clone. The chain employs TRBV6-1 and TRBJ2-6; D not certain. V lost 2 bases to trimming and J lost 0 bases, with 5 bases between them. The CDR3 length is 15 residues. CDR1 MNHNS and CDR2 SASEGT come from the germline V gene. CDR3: CASSEHNSGANVLTF. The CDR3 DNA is TGTGCCAGCAGTGAACACAACTCTGGGGCCAACGTCCTGACTTTC.

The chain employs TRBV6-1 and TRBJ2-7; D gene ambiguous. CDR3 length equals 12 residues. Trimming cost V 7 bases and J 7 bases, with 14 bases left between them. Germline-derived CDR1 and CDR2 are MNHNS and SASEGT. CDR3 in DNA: TGTGCCAGCACTCCCTCAGTGAGGGAGCAGTACTTC. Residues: CASTPSVREQYF.

The CDR3 spells CATSAEWGVGYEQYF. CDR3 DNA: TGTGCCACCAGCGCTGAGTGGGGGGTTGGGTACGAGCAGTACTTC. This sequence joins TRBV15 and TRBJ2-7; TRBD2 might be the D (6 bases). CDR3 length equals 15 residues. From germline, CDR1 is LNHNV and CDR2 YYDKDF (reference sequence). Trimming removed 5 bases at V and 4 bases at J, with 18 bases between.

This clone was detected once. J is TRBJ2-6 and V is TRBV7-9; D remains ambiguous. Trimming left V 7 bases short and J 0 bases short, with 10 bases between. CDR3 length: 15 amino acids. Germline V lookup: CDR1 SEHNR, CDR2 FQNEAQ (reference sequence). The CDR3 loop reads CASNHGNSGANVLTF. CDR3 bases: TGTGCCAGCAATCACGGTAACTCTGGGGCCAACGTCCTGACTTTC.

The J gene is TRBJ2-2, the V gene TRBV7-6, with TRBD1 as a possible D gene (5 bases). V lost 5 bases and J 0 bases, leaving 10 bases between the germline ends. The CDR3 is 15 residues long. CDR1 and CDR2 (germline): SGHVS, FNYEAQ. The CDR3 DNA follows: TGTGCCAGCAGCAAGACAGCCGCGAACACCGGGGAGCTGTTTTTT. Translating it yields CASSKTAANTGELFF. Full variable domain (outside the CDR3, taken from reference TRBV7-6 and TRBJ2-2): GAGVSQSPRYKVTKRGQDVALRCDPISGHVSLYWYRQALGQGPEFLTYFNYEAQQDKSGLPNDRFSAERPEGSISTLTIQRTEQRDSAMYRCASSKTAANTGELFFGEGSRLTVL.

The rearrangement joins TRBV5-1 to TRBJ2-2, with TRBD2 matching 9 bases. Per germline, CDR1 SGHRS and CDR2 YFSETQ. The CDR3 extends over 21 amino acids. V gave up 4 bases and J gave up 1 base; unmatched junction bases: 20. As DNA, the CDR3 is TGCGCCAGCAGCAATGGGTTGGGTCGTGCTAGCGGGAAGGTGAACACCGGGGAGCTGTTTTTT. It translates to CASSNGLGRASGKVNTGELFF. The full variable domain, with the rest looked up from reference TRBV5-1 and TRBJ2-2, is KAGVTQTPRYLIKTRGQQVTLSCSPISGHRSVSWYQQTPGQGLQFLFEYFSETQRNKGNFPGRFSGRQFSNSRSEMNVSTLELGDSALYLCASSNGLGRASGKVNTGELFFGEGSRLTVL.

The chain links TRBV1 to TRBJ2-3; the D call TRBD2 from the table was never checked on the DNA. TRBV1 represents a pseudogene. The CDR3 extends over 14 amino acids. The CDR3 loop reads CTSSQARRENTQYF. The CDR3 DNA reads TGCACCAGCAGCCAAGCACGGAGAGAAAATACGCAGTATTTT.

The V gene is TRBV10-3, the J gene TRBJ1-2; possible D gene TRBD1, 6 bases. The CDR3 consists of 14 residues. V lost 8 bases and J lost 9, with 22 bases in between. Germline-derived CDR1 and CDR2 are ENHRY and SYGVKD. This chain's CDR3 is CAIGIQGRGKSYTF. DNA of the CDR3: TGTGCCATCGGAATACAGGGAAGGGGGAAAAGCTACACCTTC.

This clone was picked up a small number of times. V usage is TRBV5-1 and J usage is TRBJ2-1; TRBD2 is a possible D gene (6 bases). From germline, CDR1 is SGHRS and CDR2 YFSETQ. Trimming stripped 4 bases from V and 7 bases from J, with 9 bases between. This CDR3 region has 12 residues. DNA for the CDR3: TGCGCCAGCAGCCCTAGCGAAAATGAGCAGTTCTTC. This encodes CASSPSENEQFF.

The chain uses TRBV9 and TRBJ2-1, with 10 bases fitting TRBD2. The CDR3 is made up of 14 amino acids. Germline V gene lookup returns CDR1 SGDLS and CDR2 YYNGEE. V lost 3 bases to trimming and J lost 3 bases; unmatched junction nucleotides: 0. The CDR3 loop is CASSGLAGYNEQFF. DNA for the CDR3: TGTGCCAGCAGCGGACTAGCGGGCTACAATGAGCAGTTCTTC. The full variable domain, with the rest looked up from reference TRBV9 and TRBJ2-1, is DSGVTQTPKHLITATGQRVTLRCSPRSGDLSVYWYQQSLDQGLQFLIQYYNGEERAKGNILERFSAQQFPDLHSELNLSSLELGDSALYFCASSGLAGYNEQFFGPGTRLTVL.

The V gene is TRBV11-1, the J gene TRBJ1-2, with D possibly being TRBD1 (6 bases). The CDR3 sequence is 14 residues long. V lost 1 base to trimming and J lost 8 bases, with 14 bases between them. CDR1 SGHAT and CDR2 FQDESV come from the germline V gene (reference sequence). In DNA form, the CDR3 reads TGTGCCAGCAGCTTAGACCACAGGGAGGGCGGCTACACCTTC. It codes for CASSLDHREGGYTF. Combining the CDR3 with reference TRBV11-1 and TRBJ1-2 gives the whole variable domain EAEVAQSPRYKITEKSQAVAFWCDPISGHATLYWYRQILGQGPELLVQFQDESVVDDSQLPKDRFSAERLKGVDSTLKIQPAELGDSAMYLCASSLDHREGGYTFGSGTRLTVV.

DNA for the CDR3: TGCGCCAGCAGCCAAGACGGACTAGAGATGCTGCGGGGTAATGAAAAACTGTTTTTT. It specifies CASSQDGLEMLRGNEKLFF. J is TRBJ1-4 and V is TRBV4-1; D not resolved. Looked up from germline, CDR1 is MGHRA and CDR2 is YSYEKL. V was pared by 0 bases and J by 4 bases, with 21 bases between. This CDR3 is built from 19 residues.

CDR3 loop: CASSLGGTGNEKLFF. The DNA of the CDR3 is TGTGCCAGCAGCTTAGGCGGCACAGGGAATGAAAAACTGTTTTTT. The rearrangement links TRBV7-2 to TRBJ1-4; TRBD1 is a possible D gene (6 bases). Germline V lookup: CDR1 SGHTA, CDR2 FQGNSA. Trimming shortened V by 1 base and J by 5 bases, and 11 bases separated the two germline ends. CDR3 size: 15 residues.

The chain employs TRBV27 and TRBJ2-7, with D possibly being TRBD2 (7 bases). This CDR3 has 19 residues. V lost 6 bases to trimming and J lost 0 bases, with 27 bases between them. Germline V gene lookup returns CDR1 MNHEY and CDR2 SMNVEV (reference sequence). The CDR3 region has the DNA TGTGCCAGCAGCCGAAGGGAGGGGGGAATACCTTTTCACTCCTACGAGCAGTACTTC. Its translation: CASSRREGGIPFHSYEQYF.

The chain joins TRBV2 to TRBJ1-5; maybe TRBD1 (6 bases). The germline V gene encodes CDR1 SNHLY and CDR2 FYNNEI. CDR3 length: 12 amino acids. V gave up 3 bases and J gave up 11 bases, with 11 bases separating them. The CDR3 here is CASSEQGWAQHF. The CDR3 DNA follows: TGTGCCAGCAGTGAGCAGGGGTGGGCCCAGCATTTT.